Following are 31 T cell receptor beta chains from one sample sequenced in a study of cytomegalovirus exposure and HLA in healthy donors. Profiling relied on immunoSEQ multiplex PCR, and the TCRdb table lists in-frame clones only, not all of them. Among roughly 120,000 clones, more than 70% were seen once, and the ten largest hold around 1.9%. Sequenced sample: PBMCs. These receptors were collected from a young woman in good health and CMV-seronegative.

In its sample, this clone was seen once. The CDR3 spells CASSMNRGEYNSPLHF. The CDR3 DNA reads TGTGCCAGTAGTATGAACAGGGGCGAGTATAATTCACCCCTCCACTTT. This chain uses TRBV19 with TRBJ1-6; 7 positions agree with TRBD1. Germline V gene data show CDR1 as LNHDA and CDR2 as SQIVND (reference sequence). There are 16 residues in the CDR3. The V gene end was trimmed by 3 bases and the J gene end by 4 bases; junction bases not matched to a gene: 6.

The CDR3, as DNA: TGCGCCAGCAGCCCTCCCGGGGGGGCCACAGATACGCAGTATTTT. This sequence encodes CASSPPGGATDTQYF. The chain has TRBV5-1 and TRBJ2-3; 8 nucleotides agree with TRBD2. The CDR3 length is 15 residues. CDR1 and CDR2 from the germline V gene are SGHRS and YFSETQ. V lost 4 bases, J lost 2 bases, and 6 bases stayed unmatched.

The CDR3 DNA sequence: TGTGCCAGCAGCCAGACATTGAACACTGAAGCTTTCTTT. It is translated as CASSQTLNTEAFF. The chain combines TRBV7-9 with TRBJ1-1; D is unresolved. Looked up from germline, CDR1 is SEHNR and CDR2 is FQNEAQ (reference sequence). The CDR3 length is 13 residues. V dropped 5 bases and J dropped 0 bases, with 7 bases sitting between them.

This chain uses TRBV5-1 with TRBJ2-5; TRBD1 matches at 9 bases. Looked up from germline, CDR1 is SGHRS and CDR2 is YFSETQ. The junction had 11 bases not matched to a gene; V was cut back by 3 bases and J by 5 bases. The CDR3 consists of 16 residues. DNA of the CDR3: TGCGCCAGCAGCTACGGAGGGGGACAGGGTTTGGAGACCCAGTACTTC. This translates into CASSYGGGQGLETQYF.

This clone was seen only once. The chain links TRBV7-2 to TRBJ2-7, with TRBD2 as a possible D gene (6 bases). CDR3 length equals 15 residues. Trimming took off 5 bases at V and 2 bases at J, with 16 bases between the two ends. CDR1 and CDR2 from the germline V gene are SGHTA and FQGNSA. The CDR3 bases are TGTGCCAGCAGCCCTACCACGCGGGGTCCCTACGAGCAGTACTTC. Protein sequence: CASSPTTRGPYEQYF.

In its sample, this clone was seen a few times. The rearrangement uses TRBV29-1 and TRBJ2-5, with D possibly being TRBD2 (6 bases). CDR3 length equals 11 residues. The germline V gene encodes CDR1 SQVTM and CDR2 ANQGSEA. Trimming stripped 5 bases from V and 4 bases from J, with 8 bases between. This CDR3 reads CSVLGLETQYF. In nucleotides, the CDR3 is TGCAGCGTTCTGGGACTAGAGACCCAGTACTTC. The variable domain in full, with the rest retrieved from reference TRBV29-1 and TRBJ2-5, is SAVISQKPSRDICQRGTSLTIQCQVDSQVTMMFWYRQQPGQSLTLIATANQGSEATYESGFVIDKFPISRPNLTFSTLTVSNMSPEDSSIYLCSVLGLETQYFGPGTRLLVL.

The chain recombines TRBV9 with TRBJ2-1; D ambiguous. This CDR3 has 14 amino acids. The V end lost 0 bases, the J end lost 6 bases, and 10 bases lay between the germline ends. Germline CDR1 is SGDLS and CDR2 is YYNGEE. This chain's CDR3 is CASSVATGRNEQFF. The CDR3 nucleotides are TGTGCCAGCAGCGTAGCTACGGGTCGCAATGAGCAGTTCTTC.

This chain links TRBV4-2 with TRBJ1-2; perhaps TRBD1 as D (5 bases). The length of the CDR3 is 15 residues. V lost 0 bases and J lost 4, with 12 bases in between. The V gene's germline CDR1 is LGHNA and CDR2 YNFKEQ. DNA for the CDR3: TGTGCCAGCAGCCAAGATCAGGGTGTAAGCTATGGCTACACCTTC. It codes for CASSQDQGVSYGYTF.

This chain links TRBV11-3 with TRBJ2-1; 11 positions match TRBD2. Trimming at V came to 3 bases and at J to 7 bases, leaving 8 bases not matched to a gene. Germline loops: CDR1 SGHNT, CDR2 YENEEA. The CDR3 spans 16 residues. The CDR3 region has the DNA TGTGCCAGCAGCTTGGATAGCGGGGGGGCTAAGAATGAGCAGTTCTTC. It translates to CASSLDSGGAKNEQFF.

The chain combines TRBV7-2 with TRBJ2-4; D not resolved. Germline CDR1 SGHTA, CDR2 FQGNSA. CDR3 length: 13 amino acids. V was trimmed by 5 bases and J by 7 bases, leaving 12 bases between them. The chain's CDR3 is CASSPSTRNIQYF. CDR3 nucleotide sequence: TGTGCCAGCAGCCCATCGACACGGAACATTCAGTACTTC.

The genes are TRBV9 and TRBJ2-2, with a weak D call TRBD1 (6 bases). The V end was cut by 3 bases, the J end by 3 bases, with 12 bases between. The germline gives CDR1 SGDLS, CDR2 YYNGEE. This CDR3 is 15 amino acids long. The CDR3, as DNA: TGTGCCAGCAGCGCCACAGGGTGGGACACCGGGGAGCTGTTTTTT. It specifies CASSATGWDTGELFF.

The gene calls are TRBV27 and TRBJ2-7; D is ambiguous. Germline loops: CDR1 MNHEY, CDR2 SMNVEV (reference sequence). The CDR3 is 14 amino acids. Trimming cost V 4 bases and J 5 bases, with 15 bases left between them. The CDR3 spells CASSYRLVLDEQYF. In DNA, the CDR3 is TGTGCCAGCAGTTATCGTCTAGTTTTGGACGAGCAGTACTTC.

This chain uses TRBV11-3 with TRBJ2-3; D might be TRBD1 (6 bases). The germline CDR1 and CDR2 sequences are SGHNT and YENEEA. The CDR3 is made up of 14 amino acids. The V end lost 0 bases, the J end lost 5 bases, and 9 bases lay between the germline ends. The CDR3 coding sequence is TGTGCCAGCAGCTTAGAGGGGACAAGAGATACGCAGTATTTT. As protein: CASSLEGTRDTQYF. The whole variable domain, filled in from reference TRBV11-3 and TRBJ2-3, reads EAGVVQSPRYKIIEKKQPVAFWCNPISGHNTLYWYLQNLGQGPELLIRYENEEAVDDSQLPKDRFSAERLKGVDSTLKIQPAELGDSAVYLCASSLEGTRDTQYFGPGTRLTVL.

This rearrangement joins TRBV18 to TRBJ1-1; D unresolved. From germline, CDR1 is KGHSH and CDR2 LQKENI. The CDR3 spans 15 residues. V was shortened by 0 bases and J by 4 bases, with 12 bases between the two germline ends. Here the CDR3 reads CASSPPQVLGTEAFF. The CDR3, as DNA: TGTGCCAGCTCACCACCGCAGGTTTTGGGCACTGAAGCTTTCTTT.

The genes are TRBV5-1 and TRBJ2-7; 13 bases align to TRBD2. The CDR3 spans 16 residues. The V segment lost 3 bases and the J segment 3 bases; nucleotides outside the gene matches: 6. Germline V gene data show CDR1 as SGHRS and CDR2 as YFSETQ. CDR3 DNA: TGCGCCAGCAGCTCAGGACTAGCGGGGGCCGTCTACGAGCAGTACTTC. Translated, it gives CASSSGLAGAVYEQYF.

The genes are TRBV6-5 and TRBJ2-2; D is perhaps TRBD2 (6 bases). This CDR3 contains 15 residues. CDR1 and CDR2 from the germline V gene are MNHEY and SVGAGI. V lost 1 base and J lost 2, with 8 bases in between. The CDR3 DNA sequence: TGTGCCAGCAGTTACTGGACTACCAACACCGGGGAGCTGTTTTTT. This translates into CASSYWTTNTGELFF.

The chain uses TRBV5-4 and TRBJ2-6; TRBD1 aligns across 7 bases. The CDR3 has 16 amino acids. V gave up 4 bases and J gave up 4 bases; unmatched junction bases: 8. From germline, CDR1 is SGHNT and CDR2 YYREEE (reference sequence). The CDR3 DNA reads as TGTGCCAGCAGCGGACCGACAGGGACCGGGGCCAACGTCCTGACTTTC. As protein: CASSGPTGTGANVLTF.

This clone was counted between two and nine times. V is TRBV7-2 and J is TRBJ2-3; tentative D call: TRBD2 (6 bases). The germline CDR1 and CDR2 sequences are SGHTA and FQGNSA. The CDR3 has 14 residues. V dropped 5 bases and J dropped 0 bases, with 9 bases sitting between them. CDR3 in amino acids: CASSAGGSTDTQYF. The CDR3, as DNA: TGTGCCAGCAGCGCTGGGGGGAGCACAGATACGCAGTATTTT.

This chain uses TRBV10-3 with TRBJ1-6; 9 positions agree with TRBD1. Germline V gene lookup returns CDR1 ENHRY and CDR2 SYGVKD. The J segment lost 7 bases and the V segment lost 10 bases, leaving 8 bases of the junction unmatched. The CDR3 sequence is 14 residues long. CDR3 in DNA: TGTGCCAGCTGGGACAGGGTTGGCAATTCACCCCTCCACTTT. Protein product: CASWDRVGNSPLHF.

This clone was recorded only once. The chain combines TRBV27 with TRBJ1-5, with D unresolved. CDR3 size: 15 residues. The germline CDR1 and CDR2 sequences are MNHEY and SMNVEV (reference sequence). The V gene lost 6 bases and the J gene lost 4 bases, with 16 bases spanning the gap. The CDR3 sequence is CASSPGTGKNQPQHF. CDR3 in DNA: TGTGCCAGCAGCCCGGGAACCGGGAAAAATCAGCCCCAGCATTTT.

The chain has TRBV7-6 and TRBJ2-7; TRBD2 aligns across 8 bases. The V gene end was trimmed by 3 bases and the J gene end by 0 bases; junction bases not matched to a gene: 10. The CDR3 has 17 amino acids. Germline V lookup: CDR1 SGHVS, CDR2 FNYEAQ. CDR3 amino acids: CASSLAGGRQSSYEQYF. CDR3 in DNA: TGTGCCAGCAGCTTGGCGGGGGGACGTCAGAGCTCCTACGAGCAGTACTTC. The whole variable domain, filled in from reference TRBV7-6 and TRBJ2-7, reads GAGVSQSPRYKVTKRGQDVALRCDPISGHVSLYWYRQALGQGPEFLTYFNYEAQQDKSGLPNDRFSAERPEGSISTLTIQRTEQRDSAMYRCASSLAGGRQSSYEQYFGPGTRLTVT.

The chain couples TRBV25-1 to TRBJ1-4; TRBD1 agrees at 9 bases. Trimming cost V 3 bases and J 8 bases; bases outside gene matches: 10. Germline CDR1 is MGHDK and CDR2 is SYGVNS. The CDR3 runs to 16 residues. CDR3 DNA: TGTGCCAGCAGTGACCCGGGACAGGGTAGAGGCGAAAAACTGTTTTTT. Translation gives CASSDPGQGRGEKLFF.

The table lists this clone with a few counts. The chain joins TRBV5-4 to TRBJ1-2; 9 bases map to TRBD1. V lost 3 bases and J lost 6; bases outside the gene matches: 3. Per germline, CDR1 SGHNT and CDR2 YYREEE (reference sequence). The CDR3 is 13 residues long. CDR3 sequence (DNA): TGTGCCAGCAGCTGGGACAGGGTAGATGGCTACACCTTC. Its protein product is CASSWDRVDGYTF.

The chain recombines TRBV11-2 with TRBJ1-3; tentative D call: TRBD1 (6 bases). Trimming stripped 5 bases from V and 3 bases from J, with 23 bases between. Germline CDR1 SGHAT, CDR2 FQNNGV. This CDR3 has 18 residues. The CDR3 region is CASSPVWQGSLFGNTIYF. CDR3 bases: TGTGCCAGCAGCCCCGTGTGGCAGGGGTCTTTATTTGGAAACACCATATATTTT.

V is TRBV4-3 and J is TRBJ2-1, with 10 bases that match TRBD2. The CDR3 contains 16 residues. CDR1 and CDR2 (germline): LGHNA, YSLEER. V lost 3 bases, J lost 7 bases, and 9 bases stayed unmatched. CDR3 bases: TGCGCCAGCAGCCAGGCGAGCGGGGGGGCCTGGAATGAGCAGTTCTTC. Translated: CASSQASGGAWNEQFF.

The chain combines TRBV7-9 with TRBJ1-2; D gene unclear. CDR1 is SEHNR, CDR2 FQNEAQ, per germline (reference sequence). CDR3 length: 12 residues. V lost 1 base and J lost 7, with 7 bases in between. The CDR3: CASSLGGGGYTF. The CDR3 nucleotides read TGTGCCAGCAGCTTAGGGGGAGGTGGCTACACCTTC.

Concerning this clone itself: This CDR3 is also generated by other DNA sequences in the sample. The chain combines TRBV5-6 with TRBJ2-7; D is unresolved. Germline V gene sequence: CDR1 SGHDT, CDR2 YYEEEE. This CDR3 spans 14 amino acids. V was pared by 2 bases and J by 3 bases, with 12 bases between. The chain's CDR3 is CASSFGTGDYEQYF. As DNA, the CDR3 is TGTGCCAGCAGCTTTGGTACGGGTGACTACGAGCAGTACTTC.

A single count supports this clone. For the CDR3, the DNA is TGTGCCATCAGTGAGGGGGCTAGGAGTGAAAAACTGTTTTTT. Its translation: CAISEGARSEKLFF. J is TRBJ1-4 and V is TRBV10-3, with a possible D match to TRBD1 (5 bases). V was trimmed by 2 bases and J by 7 bases, leaving 11 bases between them. From germline, CDR1 is ENHRY and CDR2 SYGVKD. The CDR3 sequence is 14 residues long.

The chain uses TRBV7-6 and TRBJ1-3, with D unclear. In germline, CDR1 is SGHVS, CDR2 FNYEAQ. The CDR3 has 14 amino acids. The V and J ends lost 7 bases and 4 bases respectively, with 14 bases between them. The CDR3 nucleotides read TGTGCCAGCACCCCGTCTCTGCGGGGAAACACCATATATTTT. Amino acid sequence: CASTPSLRGNTIYF.

V is TRBV5-1 and J is TRBJ2-3, with TRBD1 identical over 7 bases. Per germline, CDR1 SGHRS and CDR2 YFSETQ. The CDR3 is 17 amino acids. The trim removed 4 bases at V and 0 bases at J, leaving 11 bases unmatched. In DNA form, the CDR3 reads TGCGCCAGCAGCCGGACATCGGGACAGCAGAGCACAGATACGCAGTATTTT. This gives the protein CASSRTSGQQSTDTQYF. Full variable domain (missing parts from reference TRBV5-1 and TRBJ2-3): KAGVTQTPRYLIKTRGQQVTLSCSPISGHRSVSWYQQTPGQGLQFLFEYFSETQRNKGNFPGRFSGRQFSNSRSEMNVSTLELGDSALYLCASSRTSGQQSTDTQYFGPGTRLTVL.

This chain links TRBV7-8 with TRBJ2-7; 10 nucleotides line up with TRBD2. Germline CDR1 SGHVS, CDR2 FQNEAQ. The CDR3 contains 16 residues. V shed 2 bases, J shed 4 bases, and the junction held 8 bases outside the gene matches. In nucleotides, the CDR3 is TGTGCCAGCAGCTTACATGTGGGACTAGCGAATTACGAGCAGTACTTC. Encoded protein: CASSLHVGLANYEQYF.